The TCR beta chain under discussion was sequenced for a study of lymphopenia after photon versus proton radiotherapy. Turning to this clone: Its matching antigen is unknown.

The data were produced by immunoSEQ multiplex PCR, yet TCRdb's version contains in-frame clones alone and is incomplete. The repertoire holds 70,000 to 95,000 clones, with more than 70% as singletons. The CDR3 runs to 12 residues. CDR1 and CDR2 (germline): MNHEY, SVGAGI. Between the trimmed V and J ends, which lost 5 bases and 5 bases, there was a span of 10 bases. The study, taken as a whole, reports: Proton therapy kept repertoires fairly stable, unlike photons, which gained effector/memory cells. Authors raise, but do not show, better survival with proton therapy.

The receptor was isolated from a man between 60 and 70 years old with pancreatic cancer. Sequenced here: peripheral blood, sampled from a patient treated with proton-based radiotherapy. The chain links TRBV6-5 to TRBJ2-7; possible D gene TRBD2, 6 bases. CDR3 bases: TGTGCCAGCAGTCCCCGCGGGGACGAGCAGTACTTC. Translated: CASSPRGDEQYF.